These 28 T cell receptor beta chains were all obtained from the same sample, sequenced in a study of identical twins. Using its own MiXCR run on the 5' RACE reads, TCRdb lists one record per CDR3 protein. The sample records about 430,000 distinct CDR3 sequences, roughly 18% being singletons. Input material: naive T cells sorted from blood. These TCRs come from a man in his fifties in good health.

In its sample, this clonotype was seen a few times. The CDR3 protein is CASSLIARTTDTQYF. Written as DNA, the CDR3 is TGCGCCAGCAGCTTAATCGCCCGGACCACAGATACGCAGTATTTT. The chain employs TRBV5-1 and TRBJ2-3; D ambiguous. The CDR3 loop spans 15 amino acids. CDR1 is SGHRS and CDR2 is YFSETQ in the germline V gene. V gave up 2 bases and J gave up 2 bases, with 12 bases separating them.

V gene TRBV27 combines with J gene TRBJ2-7; no reliable D call. Trimming took off 9 bases at V and 4 bases at J, with 10 bases between the two ends. Looked up from germline, CDR1 is MNHEY and CDR2 is SMNVEV (reference sequence). This CDR3 has 11 residues. Written as DNA, the CDR3 is TGTGCCAGTGGGGTTCTTTACGAGCAGTACTTC. Its protein is CASGVLYEQYF.

This clonotype has a count of ten or more. V usage is TRBV2 and J usage is TRBJ2-2; 8 bases agree with TRBD1. CDR1 is SNHLY, CDR2 FYNNEI, per germline. The CDR3 length is 16 residues. The ends lost 2 bases at V and 1 base at J; junction bases unmatched: 3. The CDR3 spells CASSEQGTGNTGELFF. CDR3 DNA sequence: TGTGCCAGCAGTGAACAAGGGACAGGGAACACCGGGGAGCTGTTTTTT.

The sample holds a few counts of this clonotype. This rearrangement joins TRBV5-1 to TRBJ2-7; the D is unclear. In germline, CDR1 is SGHRS, CDR2 YFSETQ. The CDR3 consists of 14 residues. V gave up 5 bases and J gave up 0 bases, with 12 bases separating them. CDR3 in amino acids: CASRQVLSSYEQYF. As DNA, the CDR3 is TGCGCCAGCAGGCAGGTCCTGAGCTCCTACGAGCAGTACTTC.

This clonotype was picked up a small number of times. The chain links TRBV24-1 to TRBJ2-1; 9 bases are a match to TRBD2. The CDR3 runs to 17 residues. In germline, CDR1 is KGHDR, CDR2 SFDVKD. The trim removed 3 bases at V and 4 bases at J, leaving 9 bases unmatched. This CDR3 reads CATSDPSSGEVYNEQFF. The CDR3 region has the DNA TGTGCCACCAGTGATCCCTCTAGCGGGGAGGTTTACAATGAGCAGTTCTTC.

This clonotype was seen a handful of times. The chain links TRBV4-3 to TRBJ2-3, with TRBD1 matching over 9 bases. Trimming cost V 0 bases and J 4 bases; bases outside gene matches: 17. CDR3 length equals 20 residues. CDR1 is LGHNA, CDR2 YSLEER, per germline. The CDR3 is CASSQDLRRSETGGADTQYF. CDR3 DNA: TGCGCCAGCAGCCAAGATCTGCGTCGTTCCGAGACAGGGGGAGCAGATACGCAGTATTTT.

This clonotype was seen ten or more times. The CDR3 DNA reads TGTGCCAGCAGTTTAGCGCCCCTAATACAGGGAAGCAATCAGCCCCAGCATTTT. Translating gives CASSLAPLIQGSNQPQHF. The chain has TRBV12-3 or TRBV12-4 and TRBJ1-5, with TRBD1 as a possible D gene (6 bases). This CDR3 contains 18 residues. Trimming pared 0 bases from V and 1 base from J, leaving 16 bases between.

This clonotype has more than one count but fewer than ten. This chain links TRBV20-1 with TRBJ2-3; D may match TRBD1 or TRBD2 (5 bases each). The V and J ends lost 6 bases and 0 bases respectively, with 13 bases between them. The CDR3 covers 14 residues. Looked up from germline, CDR1 is DFQATT and CDR2 is SNEGSKA (reference sequence). The chain's CDR3 is CSAGKGTSTDTQYF. As DNA, the CDR3 is TGCAGTGCGGGTAAGGGGACCAGCACAGATACGCAGTATTTT.

At least ten counts were recorded for this clonotype. The chain couples TRBV6-1 to TRBJ1-6, with 7 bases lining up with TRBD1. This CDR3 has 15 amino acids. Losses at the gene ends were 7 bases for V and 7 bases for J; bases not matched to a gene: 10. Per germline, CDR1 MNHNS and CDR2 SASEGT. In nucleotides, the CDR3 is TGTGCCAGCACCGCCTTACCGGGACAGAATTCACCCCTCCACTTT. Its protein product is CASTALPGQNSPLHF.

This clonotype was counted a few times. This chain links TRBV7-9 with TRBJ1-3; 9 bases agree with TRBD1. Germline V gene lookup returns CDR1 SEHNR and CDR2 FQNEAQ (reference sequence). Losses at the gene ends were 5 bases for V and 0 bases for J; bases not matched to a gene: 5. The CDR3 loop spans 16 amino acids. CDR3 protein: CASSRQGGYSGNTIYF. In DNA, the CDR3 is TGTGCCAGCAGCCGACAGGGGGGTTACTCTGGAAACACCATATATTTT.

By its share, this clonotype is medium-sized. The rearrangement uses TRBV11-2 and TRBJ1-1; 10 positions match TRBD1. This CDR3 contains 15 residues. The junction had 7 bases not matched to a gene; V was cut back by 5 bases and J by 4 bases. Germline CDR1 is SGHAT and CDR2 is FQNNGV. CDR3 in DNA: TGTGCCAGCAGCCCAACGGGACAGGGGTCCACTGAAGCTTTCTTT. This gives the protein CASSPTGQGSTEAFF.

V and J are TRBV4-2 and TRBJ2-2, with 7 nucleotides matching TRBD1. CDR1 LGHNA and CDR2 YNFKEQ come from the germline V gene. Trimming at V came to 3 bases and at J to 7 bases, leaving 5 bases not matched to a gene. CDR3 length equals 14 residues. CDR3 DNA sequence: TGTGCCAGCAGCCATGGGCAGGGGGACGGGGAGCTGTTTTTT. It specifies CASSHGQGDGELFF.

This rearrangement joins TRBV10-3 to TRBJ2-1; D may correspond to TRBD1 or TRBD2 (6 bases each). Germline V lookup: CDR1 ENHRY, CDR2 SYGVKD. CDR3 length: 14 amino acids. Trimming stripped 10 bases from V and 5 bases from J, with 18 bases between. CDR3 amino acids: CATTQGSGDNEQFF. The CDR3 DNA is TGTGCCACCACACAGGGTTCGGGGGACAATGAGCAGTTCTTC.

The chain uses TRBV25-1 and TRBJ2-2; D gene unclear. V lost 5 bases and J 8 bases, leaving 12 bases between the germline ends. The CDR3 is made up of 13 amino acids. Germline-derived CDR1 and CDR2 are MGHDK and SYGVNS. The DNA for the CDR3 is TGTGCCAGCAGTAATTACAAGGCTGGGGAGCTGTTTTTT. Protein sequence: CASSNYKAGELFF.

This clonotype came up a few times. The J gene is TRBJ2-3, the V gene TRBV20-1, with 13 nucleotides matching TRBD2. The CDR3 extends over 18 amino acids. The V segment lost 3 bases and the J segment 0 bases; nucleotides outside the gene matches: 9. CDR1 and CDR2 (germline): DFQATT, SNEGSKA (reference sequence). In nucleotides, the CDR3 is TGCAGTGCTAGCCCCACTAGCGGGGGGGGGACTAGCACAGATACGCAGTATTTT. This gives the protein CSASPTSGGGTSTDTQYF.

The chain couples TRBV12-3 or TRBV12-4 to TRBJ2-7; D gene uncertain. Trimming took 8 bases from V and 3 from J, leaving 11 bases between them. This CDR3 comprises 12 residues. As DNA, the CDR3 is TGTGCCAGCGGGTCTACCCTCTACGAGCAGTACTTC. The encoded protein is CASGSTLYEQYF.

J is TRBJ2-3 and V is TRBV6-5; 7 bases are a match to TRBD1. After removal of 0 bases from V and 2 bases from J, the junction contained 5 bases not matched to a gene. Germline V CDR1 and CDR2: MNHEY, SVGAGI. The CDR3 sequence is 16 residues long. CDR3 in amino acids: CASSYSGQISTDTQYF. CDR3 nucleotides: TGTGCCAGCAGTTACTCGGGACAGATTTCCACAGATACGCAGTATTTT.

This clonotype has a handful of counts. The V and J genes are TRBV6-4 and TRBJ2-3; 8 positions agree with TRBD2. The J segment lost 1 base and the V segment lost 3 bases, leaving 9 bases of the junction unmatched. The length of the CDR3 is 17 residues. Per germline, CDR1 MRHNA and CDR2 SNTAGT. The chain's CDR3 is CASSESAGEGGTDTQYF. The CDR3 coding sequence is TGTGCCAGCAGTGAATCAGCGGGAGAGGGCGGCACAGATACGCAGTATTTT.

The chain is built from TRBV7-9 and TRBJ2-7; 7 bases fit TRBD1. There are 14 residues in the CDR3. Germline V lookup: CDR1 SEHNR, CDR2 FQNEAQ (reference sequence). The junction had 7 bases not matched to a gene; V was cut back by 5 bases and J by 3 bases. CDR3 amino acids: CASSGTAFSYEQYF. The DNA for the CDR3 is TGTGCCAGCAGCGGGACAGCGTTTAGCTACGAGCAGTACTTC.

The chain recombines TRBV20-1 with TRBJ2-5; a possible D gene is TRBD2 (6 bases). V lost 6 bases, J lost 5 bases, and 16 bases lay in between. The CDR3 runs 13 residues. Germline CDR1 DFQATT, CDR2 SNEGSKA (reference sequence). The CDR3 here is CSARRRGWETQYF. The CDR3 coding sequence is TGCAGTGCCAGACGTCGGGGGTGGGAGACCCAGTACTTC.

The chain recombines TRBV20-1 with TRBJ2-7, with a possible D match to TRBD1 (6 bases). V was pared by 3 bases and J by 0 bases, with 18 bases between. Germline CDR1 DFQATT, CDR2 SNEGSKA (reference sequence). The CDR3 consists of 16 residues. CDR3 loop: CSASSHADRFSYEQYF. In DNA form, the CDR3 reads TGCAGTGCTAGTTCGCATGCCGACAGGTTCTCCTACGAGCAGTACTTC.

This clonotype came up many times. The chain recombines TRBV5-1 with TRBJ2-4, with D perhaps matching TRBD1 or TRBD2 (6 bases each). The CDR3 consists of 16 residues. Germline V CDR1 and CDR2: SGHRS, YFSETQ. V lost 2 bases and J 1 base, leaving 13 bases between the germline ends. DNA of the CDR3: TGCGCCAGCAGCTTAACGGGGGCCGGGGCCAAAAACATTCAGTACTTC. Its protein product is CASSLTGAGAKNIQYF.

On this clonotype: This likely comes from a read error, as the CDR3 has no conserved phenylalanine or tryptophan at its end. The DNA is left out, because the CDR3 cannot be placed on it with certainty; the CDR3 is given as TCRdb lists it. V gene TRBV6-2 or TRBV6-3 combines with J gene TRBJ2-3; the D call TRBD2 from the table was never checked on the DNA. The CDR3 is made up of 13 amino acids, end residues included. From germline, CDR1 is MNHEY and CDR2 SVGEGT. CDR3 sequence reads: CASSAWGSGGTRI.

The V gene is TRBV10-3, the J gene TRBJ2-2, with D tentatively TRBD2 (7 bases). The CDR3 length is 18 residues. Germline V gives CDR1 ENHRY, CDR2 SYGVKD. V shed 0 bases and J shed 5 bases, with 19 bases lying between them. CDR3 protein: CAISESRLGGPGTGELFF. DNA of the CDR3: TGTGCCATCAGTGAGTCCCGGCTCGGGGGGCCGGGGACCGGGGAGCTGTTTTTT.

This chain connects TRBV10-3 to TRBJ1-4, with D unresolved. Germline values: CDR1 ENHRY, CDR2 SYGVKD. The ends were cut back, 11 bases at V and 4 bases at J, with 14 bases in the middle. The CDR3 is 13 amino acids. The chain's CDR3 is CAATGSLNEKLFF. In DNA, the CDR3 is TGTGCCGCCACGGGCAGCCTTAATGAAAAACTGTTTTTT.

The V and J genes are TRBV5-6 and TRBJ2-6; TRBD1 aligns across 7 bases. CDR1 and CDR2 (germline): SGHDT, YYEEEE. V was pared by 6 bases and J by 4 bases, with 7 bases of the junction left unmatched. CDR3 size: 15 residues. The CDR3 bases are TGTGCCAGCACCAAGACAGGGACCGGGGCCAACGTCCTGACTTTC. It translates to CASTKTGTGANVLTF.

This clonotype came up many times. The CDR3 sequence: CASRPTGGRRENQYF. The CDR3 bases are TGTGCCAGCAGGCCTACAGGGGGGCGCAGAGAAAACCAGTACTTC. This chain uses TRBV7-2 with TRBJ2-5, with 8 bases aligning to TRBD1. This CDR3 is built from 15 residues. Germline trimming cut 6 bases from V and 10 bases from J; bases unmatched to any gene: 16. The V gene's germline CDR1 is SGHTA and CDR2 FQGNSA.

This rearrangement joins TRBV28 to TRBJ2-7; 7 positions match TRBD1. Germline CDR1 is MDHEN and CDR2 is SYDVKM. This CDR3 has 14 residues. Trimming at V came to 7 bases and at J to 4 bases, leaving 10 bases not matched to a gene. CDR3 amino acids: CASNLRDSGYEQYF. The CDR3 DNA follows: TGTGCCAGCAATCTCCGGGACAGCGGTTACGAGCAGTACTTC.